Sequencing of this T cell receptor (beta chain) was carried out in a study of cytomegalovirus exposure and HLA in healthy donors. The CDR3 totals 16 residues. The V gene lost 5 bases and the J gene lost 6 bases, with 21 bases spanning the gap. CDR1 is SEHNR and CDR2 is FQNEAQ in the germline V gene (reference sequence). Overall study results and limits: The tendency of first-cohort TCR clusters to co-occur in the 95 to 150 validation repertoires was the finding of a later analysis. It was fewer than 200 TCR beta chains that were listed as cytomegalovirus-associated. With high specificity and sensitivity, the classifier reportedly diagnosed cytomegalovirus status.

Notes on this clone: Its cognate antigen is unknown.

Here immunoSEQ multiplex PCR was the method, and the copy in TCRdb shows in-frame clones only, minus some. Here the sample spans 150,000 to 200,000 clones, around four fifths being singletons. This TCR was sampled from a man aged 30-40 years in good health and CMV-seropositive. Material for sequencing was PBMCs. The chain uses TRBV7-9 and TRBJ2-3, with D possibly matching TRBD2 (6 bases). CDR3 in DNA: TGTGCCAGCAGCGAACCGGGAGCCCCGGCGATGGATACGCAGTATTTT. Residues: CASSEPGAPAMDTQYF.